This TCR beta chain was identified in a study of regulatory T cells in long-lasting Graves disease. Investigators prepared the TCR beta libraries by applying iRepertoire HTBI primers and Arm-PCR of CDR3 regions. TCRdb reanalysed the multiplex PCR reads using MiXCR and keeps one entry per CDR3 protein. The profile shows 420,000 or so distinct CDR3 sequences, 15% to 20% of them singletons. This clonotype appeared many times. V shed 2 bases, J shed 4 bases, and the junction held 9 bases outside the gene matches. The CDR3 totals 17 residues. Time point of the sample: newly diagnosed GD, antithyroid drugs for less than 3 months. Making the TCR library involved RNA that had been extracted from PBMCs. These data were also reused for a study on T cells in Graves' hyperthyroidism and ophthalmopathy.

This receptor was identified in a woman between 18 and 30 years old with Graves disease. Source: peripheral blood mononuclear cells (PBMCs), taken at new diagnosis, from a patient treated with antithyroid drugs. The chain has TRBV12-3 or TRBV12-4 and TRBJ2-5; TRBD2 matches 11 bases. CDR3 bases: TGTGCCAGCAGTTTAAGGGTTAGCGGGAGGGCTCGAGAGACCCAGTACTTC. Encoded protein: CASSLRVSGRARETQYF.